The 3 T cell receptor beta chains below come from one sample, sequenced in a study of blood T cell repertoires in COVID-19. Sequencing was performed with immunoSEQ multiplex PCR; in TCRdb, only in-frame clones are kept and a portion is missing. In the table there are 250,000 or so clones, over 80% of which are singletons. The sequenced sample consisted of peripheral blood. These receptors all come from a woman in her forties who had recovered from COVID-19.

This chain connects TRBV24-1 to TRBJ2-3; D uncertain. CDR3 length: 15 amino acids. Germline V gene sequence: CDR1 KGHDR, CDR2 SFDVKD. V shed 0 bases and J shed 2 bases, with 8 bases lying between them. CDR3 sequence: CATSDLGQDTDTQYF. In nucleotides, the CDR3 is TGTGCCACCAGTGATTTGGGCCAGGACACAGATACGCAGTATTTT.

The chain joins TRBV28 to TRBJ1-6; D may be TRBD1 (6 bases). Germline V gene data show CDR1 as MDHEN and CDR2 as SYDVKM. The CDR3 is 14 amino acids. V was trimmed by 6 bases and J by 12 bases, leaving 18 bases between them. CDR3 residues: CASRTGQPGGPLHF. CDR3 sequence (DNA): TGTGCCAGCAGGACAGGACAGCCTGGCGGACCCCTCCACTTT.

V gene TRBV14 combines with J gene TRBJ1-2, with a tentative D call TRBD1 (6 bases). Trimming shortened V by 1 base and J by 5 bases, and 20 bases separated the two germline ends. CDR1 SGHDN and CDR2 FVKESK come from the germline V gene. This CDR3 comprises 17 residues. CDR3 coding DNA: TGTGCCAGCAGCCAAGGGCCCGACAGGCAAAAACAGTATGGCTACACCTTC. Amino acid sequence: CASSQGPDRQKQYGYTF.